This T cell receptor (beta chain) was profiled in a study of cytomegalovirus exposure and HLA in healthy donors. In the study overall: Among the roughly 380 donors who were genotyped, 70% to 90% fell in the genetic ancestry cluster that is associated with self-reported Caucasian donors. General study findings and limits: Three CMV-associated chains proved CMV antigen-specific in vitro. In a later analysis, common viral pathogens appeared linked to several of the most significant clusters. The authors enumerated over 150 TCR beta chains as linked to cytomegalovirus.

CDR3 size: 16 residues. Germline-derived CDR1 and CDR2 are LNHNV and YYDKDF (reference sequence). V trimming: 0 bases; J trimming: 5 bases; junction bases outside the gene matches: 8. It was with 60 Vbeta and 13 Jbeta primers that the PCR ran. Method: immunoSEQ multiplex PCR; TCRdb's copy keeps in-frame clones and lacks some. This sample has roughly 150,000 clones; approximately 78% occur once, and the top ten carry about 1.5%. A remark on this clone: No antigen is known for it.

V usage is TRBV15 and J usage is TRBJ2-5, with TRBD2 identical over 8 bases. This TCR derives from a male donor in good health and CMV-seronegative. Sequencing was done on a sample of PBMCs. Here the CDR3 reads CATSRDGGTGGETQYF. The CDR3, as DNA: TGTGCCACCAGCAGAGACGGAGGGACGGGAGGGGAGACCCAGTACTTC.